This is a list of T cell receptor beta chains from one sample in a study of blood T cells in healthy people across ages. TCRdb reanalysed the 5' RACE reads using MiXCR and keeps one entry per CDR3 protein. This table has hundreds of thousands of distinct CDR3 sequences, 44% appearing once. The specimen sequenced was blood. The receptors originated from a man in his sixties in good health. The CDR3 runs from the conserved cysteine through the conserved F or W. The D gene is left open where the match is weak. A row's size may be missing; if present it is once, few, many or a size class.

>TRBV5-1|.|.|TRBJ2-5
CASQQLDGETQYF
TGCGCCAGCCAGCAGCTTGACGGAGAGACCCAGTACTTC
>TRBV20-1|.|once|TRBJ1-1
CSAKGAANTEAFF
TGCAGTGCCAAAGGGGCTGCAAACACTGAAGCTTTCTTT
>TRBV19|.|.|TRBJ1-5
CASNEQGIRASNQPQHF
TGTGCCAGTAACGAACAGGGAATAAGAGCTAGCAATCAGCCCCAGCATTTT
>TRBV5-1|TRBD2|few|TRBJ2-3
CASSLGFGGATFFTDTQYF
TGCGCCAGCAGCTTGGGATTCGGGGGGGCCACCTTCTTCACAGATACGCAGTATTTT
>TRBV4-1|TRBD2|few|TRBJ2-3
CASSQDGGAVAKYF
TGCGCCAGCAGCCAAGACGGGGGGGCCGTTGCTAAGTATTTT
>TRBV7-2|TRBD2|few|TRBJ2-1
CASSLGGAGVYNEQFF
TGTGCCAGCAGCTTAGGCGGGGCGGGGGTCTACAATGAGCAGTTCTTC
>TRBV5-1|.|.|TRBJ1-1
CASSVTLGRSTEAFF
TGCGCCAGCAGCGTGACCCTGGGGCGTTCTACTGAAGCTTTCTTT
>TRBV7-3|.|.|TRBJ2-1
CASSSASRNEQFF
TGTGCCAGCAGCTCCGCCTCGCGCAATGAGCAGTTCTTC
>TRBV5-1|.|.|TRBJ2-6
CTSSLGSSSGANVLTF
TGCACCAGCAGCTTGGGATCCAGCTCTGGGGCCAACGTCCTGACTTTC
>TRBV5-1|.|few|TRBJ2-4
CASKGTVGVDIQYF
TGCGCCAGCAAAGGGACGGTCGGAGTTGACATTCAGTACTTC
>TRBV12-3/TRBV12-4|TRBD2|few|TRBJ2-7
CASSPGLGAGYEQYF
TGTGCCAGCAGTCCCGGACTAGGGGCCGGGTACGAGCAGTACTTC
>TRBV15|.|.|TRBJ1-5
CATSRDLFRANQPQHF
TGTGCCACCAGCAGAGATCTCTTTCGGGCTAATCAGCCCCAGCATTTT
>TRBV5-1|.|many|TRBJ2-7
CASGLDRIPHYEQYF
TGCGCCAGCGGGTTAGACAGGATCCCCCACTACGAGCAGTACTTC
>TRBV20-1|TRBD2|.|TRBJ2-1
CSAPGLAQDNEQFF
TGCAGTGCTCCGGGACTAGCGCAAGACAATGAGCAGTTCTTC
>TRBV6-2/TRBV6-3|TRBD1|once|TRBJ2-7
CASSRSGTGLLGGEQYF
TGTGCCAGCAGTCGTTCCGGGACAGGGTTGTTAGGAGGCGAGCAGTACTTC
>TRBV11-2|TRBD1|.|TRBJ2-7
CASSGGQGRYEQYF
TGTGCCAGCAGCGGCGGACAGGGGCGCTACGAGCAGTACTTC
>TRBV6-6|TRBD1|few|TRBJ2-7
CASSPGQVLSYEQYF
TGTGCCAGCAGTCCCGGACAGGTTCTCTCCTACGAGCAGTACTTC
>TRBV12-3/TRBV12-4|.|.|TRBJ2-1
CASSFLAVNEQFF
TGTGCCAGCAGTTTTCTTGCCGTGAATGAGCAGTTCTTC
>TRBV5-1|.|.|TRBJ2-5
CASSLVRAGYELYF
TGCGCCAGCAGCTTGGTTAGGGCGGGGTACGAGCTGTACTTC
>TRBV6-1|TRBD1|.|TRBJ2-3
CASSSPDRATDTQYF
TGTGCCAGCAGTTCTCCGGACAGGGCCACAGATACGCAGTATTTT
>TRBV7-9|TRBD1|.|TRBJ1-4
CASSLRDSSNEKLFF
TGTGCCAGCAGCTTACGGGACAGCTCAAATGAAAAACTGTTTTTT
>TRBV6-2/TRBV6-3|.|.|TRBJ2-3
CAVRGDSTDTQYF
TGTGCCGTCCGCGGGGACAGCACAGATACGCAGTATTTT
>TRBV20-1|.|.|TRBJ1-1
CSAPSGVNRDTEAFF
TGCAGTGCCCCCTCAGGGGTAAATAGGGACACTGAAGCTTTCTTT
>TRBV3-1|.|.|TRBJ2-3
CASSQGSTGHTQYF
TGTGCCAGCAGCCAAGGTTCAACGGGACACACGCAGTATTTT
>TRBV30|.|few|TRBJ1-5
CAWSVQSGDNQPQHF
TGTGCCTGGAGTGTACAATCAGGGGACAATCAGCCCCAGCATTTT
>TRBV12-3/TRBV12-4|TRBD1|.|TRBJ2-5
CASISGTARGAQYF
TGTGCCAGCATCTCGGGGACAGCTCGGGGAGCCCAGTACTTC
>TRBV6-6|.|few|TRBJ2-2
CASSYIQGKGGELFF
TGTGCCAGCAGTTACATCCAGGGAAAGGGCGGGGAGCTGTTTTTT
>TRBV7-2|.|.|TRBJ2-6
CASSVRQAPSGANVLTF
TGTGCCAGCAGCGTCCGACAGGCCCCCTCTGGGGCCAACGTCCTGACTTTC
>TRBV11-2|TRBD2|.|TRBJ2-5
CASSRSLSGGEETQYF
TGTGCCAGCAGCCGGTCCTTGAGCGGGGGGGAAGAGACCCAGTACTTC
>TRBV5-6|.|.|TRBJ1-1
CASSLRSTPFAEAFF
TGTGCCAGCAGCTTGAGGTCAACGCCTTTCGCTGAAGCTTTCTTT
>TRBV28|.|.|TRBJ1-3
CASMVEVRSGNTIYF
TGTGCCAGCATGGTAGAGGTCCGCTCTGGAAACACCATATATTTT
>TRBV13|TRBD1|.|TRBJ2-3
CASSLTGTGGTDTQYF
TGTGCCAGCAGCTTAACTGGGACAGGGGGCACAGATACGCAGTATTTT
>TRBV9|.|few|TRBJ1-6
CASTSGSGSPLHF
TGTGCCAGCACCTCAGGGTCTGGGTCACCCCTCCACTTT
>TRBV20-1|TRBD1|few|TRBJ1-2
CSARGGGGRGNYGYTF
TGCAGTGCTAGGGGGGGAGGGGGCCGGGGGAACTATGGCTACACCTTC
>TRBV5-4|.|.|TRBJ2-2
CASSFGGRANTGELFF
TGTGCCAGCAGCTTTGGAGGAAGGGCGAACACCGGGGAGCTGTTTTTT
>TRBV12-3/TRBV12-4|.|few|TRBJ2-3
CASSPPETSSTDTQYF
TGTGCCAGCAGTCCCCCAGAGACTTCTAGCACAGATACGCAGTATTTT
>TRBV20-1|.|many|TRBJ2-1
CSARVGGVEQFF
TGCAGTGCTAGGGTAGGGGGGGTTGAGCAGTTCTTC
>TRBV12-3/TRBV12-4|.|.|TRBJ1-2
CASSPSGGAVSYGYTF
TGTGCCAGCAGCCCCTCGGGGGGGGCGGTAAGCTATGGCTACACCTTC
>TRBV11-2|TRBD2|few|TRBJ2-7
CASSFGSGGEGEQYF
TGTGCCAGCAGCTTCGGTAGCGGGGGGGAAGGCGAGCAGTACTTC
>TRBV20-1|.|.|TRBJ1-2
CSARDPENYGYTF
TGCAGTGCTAGGGACCCGGAGAACTATGGCTACACCTTC
>TRBV4-1|TRBD2|many|TRBJ2-1
CASSQATSDLIYNEQFF
TGCGCCAGCAGCCAAGCAACTAGCGACTTAATATACAATGAGCAGTTCTTC
>TRBV20-1|.|.|TRBJ2-7
CSATVWTQATYEQYF
TGCAGTGCCACGGTCTGGACACAAGCTACCTACGAGCAGTACTTC
>TRBV11-2|TRBD2|few|TRBJ2-1
CASSPSGLAGRDEQFF
TGTGCCAGCAGCCCCTCCGGACTAGCGGGGAGGGATGAGCAGTTCTTC
>TRBV7-2|.|.|TRBJ2-1
CASSSRGDYNEQFF
TGTGCCAGCAGCTCAAGGGGGGACTACAATGAGCAGTTCTTC
>TRBV14|.|few|TRBJ2-4
CASSPEGAKNIQYF
TGTGCCAGCAGCCCAGAGGGGGCCAAAAACATTCAGTACTTC
>TRBV30|TRBD1|few|TRBJ1-2
CAWSAQGSLGYTF
TGTGCCTGGAGTGCACAGGGGTCTCTTGGCTACACCTTC
>TRBV3-1|TRBD2|.|TRBJ2-3
CASSQGLVSGGAVDTQYF
TGTGCCAGCAGCCAAGGATTAGTCAGCGGGGGGGCCGTAGATACGCAGTATTTT
>TRBV27|TRBD1|few|TRBJ2-1
CASSPDRRSYNEQFF
TGTGCCAGCAGCCCGGACAGGCGATCCTACAATGAGCAGTTCTTC
>TRBV7-2|.|few|TRBJ1-2
CASSSPSDYGYTF
TGTGCCAGCAGCTCCCCCTCCGACTATGGCTACACCTTC
>TRBV20-1|.|.|TRBJ2-7
CSASPGGQGRYEQYF
TGCAGTGCTAGTCCCGGCGGCCAGGGGCGCTACGAGCAGTACTTC
>TRBV6-6|.|.|TRBJ2-7
CASSYGSTGTMTYEQYF
TGTGCCAGCAGTTACGGGTCGACCGGTACCATGACCTACGAGCAGTACTTC
>TRBV4-3|.|.|TRBJ2-2
CASSQDFNGVTGELFF
TGCGCCAGCAGCCAAGATTTCAACGGGGTGACCGGGGAGCTGTTTTTT
>TRBV7-2|.|.|TRBJ2-5
CVSSGQEGKTQYF
TGTGTCAGCAGTGGACAGGAGGGGAAGACCCAGTACTTC
>TRBV27|.|.|TRBJ1-6
CASRPFSSYNSPLHF
TGTGCCAGCCGGCCATTCAGCTCCTATAATTCACCCCTCCACTTT
>TRBV20-1|TRBD2|.|TRBJ2-3
CSARDVSQRGVGRLRGDTQYF
TGCAGTGCTAGAGATGTGAGCCAGCGGGGCGTGGGGAGGCTAAGGGGAGATACGCAGTATTTT